A selection of T cell receptor beta chains follows, all from one sample in a study of circulating CD8 cells and anti-PD-1 response in melanoma. TCRdb called the reads again in MiXCR, with one record for every CDR3 protein. The sample includes some 150 distinct CDR3 sequences, 20% to 25% of them seen just once. Sequences were derived from CD8+ T cells from PBMCs, sampled at baseline or after one month of anti-PD-1 therapy (not recorded which). These receptor sequences come from a human donor with melanoma. The CDR3 runs from the conserved cysteine through the conserved F or W. The D gene is left open where the match is weak. Some rows have no size entry. The others give once, few or many, or a class for an expanded clone.

large,TRBV20-1,TRBD1,TRBJ2-7,CSATVPGGASYEQYF,TGCAGTGCTACTGTTCCAGGGGGCGCCTCCTACGAGCAGTACTTC
large,TRBV28,.,TRBJ2-3,CASSSPTAWGPGTDTQYF,TGTGCCAGCAGTAGCCCAACCGCTTGGGGGCCAGGCACAGATACGCAGTATTTT
few,TRBV28,.,TRBJ2-7,CASSPTPKPDRITLNF,TGTGCCAGCAGCCCCACCCCCAAACCTGACAGGATTACTTTGAACTTC
.,TRBV5-4,.,TRBJ2-4,CASSSRDYLAKNIQYF,TGTGCCAGCAGCTCCCGGGATTACCTAGCCAAAAACATTCAGTACTTC
hyperexpanded,TRBV6-5,TRBD1,TRBJ1-1,CASSYGGQRAEAFF,TGTGCCAGCAGTTATGGGGGACAGAGGGCTGAAGCTTTCTTT
.,TRBV19,.,TRBJ2-1,CASSIGADNEQFF,TGTGCCAGTAGTATAGGGGCCGACAATGAGCAGTTCTTC
hyperexpanded,TRBV7-3,TRBD2,TRBJ2-1,CASSRLAGGTDEQFF,TGTGCCAGCAGCCGACTAGCGGGAGGTACAGATGAGCAGTTCTTC
large,TRBV28,.,TRBJ1-1,CASRRNTEAFF,TGTGCCAGCAGGAGGAACACTGAAGCTTTCTTT
medium-sized,TRBV5-1,.,TRBJ2-2,CASSPNTGELFF,TGCGCCAGCAGCCCGAACACCGGGGAGCTGTTTTTT
large,TRBV6-2/TRBV6-3,TRBD1,TRBJ2-1,CASSRQGNEQFF,TGTGCCAGCAGTCGACAGGGAAATGAGCAGTTCTTC
large,TRBV28,.,TRBJ2-7,CASSTGVHRAREDEQYF,TGTGCCAGCAGTACAGGAGTACACAGGGCCCGCGAAGACGAGCAGTACTTC
.,TRBV28,.,TRBJ2-7,CASSPRRYEQYF,TGTGCCAGCAGTCCCCGGAGGTACGAGCAGTACTTC
large,TRBV12-3/TRBV12-4,TRBD1,TRBJ2-2,CASSLGGQGGTGELFF,TGTGCCAGCAGTTTAGGGGGACAGGGAGGCACCGGGGAGCTGTTTTTT
large,TRBV9,TRBD1,TRBJ2-7,CASNSQGINYEQYF,TGTGCCAGCAACTCACAGGGGATAAACTACGAGCAGTACTTC
large,TRBV28,.,TRBJ1-1,CASSLVENTEAFF,TGTGCCAGCAGCCTCGTGGAGAACACTGAAGCTTTCTTT
large,TRBV13,TRBD2,TRBJ2-3,CASRTSSSGSSTDTQYF,TGTGCCAGCAGAACATCAAGTAGCGGGAGTAGCACAGATACGCAGTATTTT
.,TRBV28,TRBD1,TRBJ1-5,CASSGTGNNQPQHF,TGTGCCAGCTCCGGGACAGGGAACAATCAGCCCCAGCATTTT
large,TRBV28,.,TRBJ2-5,CASSGGRVNKETQYF,TGTGCCAGCAGTGGAGGACGGGTCAACAAAGAGACCCAGTACTTC
large,TRBV6-5,.,TRBJ1-1,CASSYGGKAVGAFF,TGTGCCAGCAGTTACGGGGGTAAGGCCGTTGGAGCTTTCTTT
large,TRBV14,TRBD2,TRBJ2-7,CASSQGRGRLISYEQYF,TGTGCCAGCAGCCAGGGACGCGGGAGGCTTATCTCCTACGAGCAGTACTTC
medium-sized,TRBV11-2,TRBD2,TRBJ2-1,CASSFELAGLSSYNEQFF,TGTGCCAGCAGCTTCGAGCTAGCGGGCCTTAGCTCCTACAATGAGCAGTTCTTC
large,TRBV20-1,TRBD2,TRBJ2-1,CSARDRTSGSPYNEQFF,TGCAGTGCTAGAGATCGAACTAGCGGGAGTCCCTACAATGAGCAGTTCTTC
few,TRBV28,TRBD1,TRBJ2-7,CASSEGQGFNYEQYF,TGTGCCAGCAGCGAAGGACAGGGGTTTAACTACGAGCAGTACTTC
.,TRBV2,TRBD1,TRBJ2-7,CASRQWTGGDEQYF,TGTGCCAGCAGGCAATGGACAGGGGGGGACGAGCAGTACTTC
large,TRBV28,TRBD1,TRBJ2-1,CASSLGTGYNEQFF,TGTGCCAGCAGTTTGGGGACAGGGTACAATGAGCAGTTCTTC
large,TRBV4-3,.,TRBJ2-3,CASSQAFLTRADTQYF,TGCGCCAGCAGCCAAGCCTTTCTGACTAGAGCAGATACGCAGTATTTT
.,TRBV14,.,TRBJ1-1,CASSHVGGLTEAFF,TGTGCCAGCAGCCATGTAGGGGGGCTTACTGAAGCTTTCTTT
large,TRBV20-1,.,TRBJ2-7,CSAPGQGFSYEQYF,TGCAGTGCTCCGGGGCAGGGCTTCTCCTACGAGCAGTACTTC